These T cell receptor beta chains were read from a single sample in a study of CD8 T cells in Susac syndrome. TCRdb called the immunoSEQ multiplex PCR reads again in MiXCR, with one record for every CDR3 protein. This sample yields around 280,000 distinct CDR3 sequences, of which around 90% are seen a single time; less than 0.08% belongs to the top ten. The source material was CD4+ T cells from PBMCs. These receptor sequences come from a human donor with multiple sclerosis. Each CDR3 is given with its conserved first and last residue. The D gene is left open where the match is weak. Clone sizes are given selectively: once, few, many, or a class where the clone is expanded.

clone size: .; D gene: TRBD1; V gene: TRBV11-2; J gene: TRBJ2-2; CDR3 protein: CASSSDRAGELFF; CDR3 DNA: TGTGCCAGCAGCTCGGACAGGGCCGGGGAGCTGTTTTTT
clone size: .; D gene: TRBD2; V gene: TRBV6-2/TRBV6-3; J gene: TRBJ2-7; CDR3 protein: CASSPSGNYEQYF; CDR3 DNA: TGTGCCAGCAGTCCTAGCGGGAACTACGAGCAGTACTTC
clone size: few; D gene: .; V gene: TRBV6-5; J gene: TRBJ1-1; CDR3 protein: CASSYAGTFDTEAFF; CDR3 DNA: TGTGCCAGCAGTTACGCCGGGACCTTCGACACTGAAGCTTTCTTT
clone size: .; D gene: TRBD2; V gene: TRBV20-1; J gene: TRBJ2-1; CDR3 protein: CSAPTSGGALWGNEQFF; CDR3 DNA: TGCAGTGCGCCGACTAGCGGGGGGGCTCTGTGGGGCAATGAGCAGTTCTTC
clone size: .; D gene: TRBD2; V gene: TRBV4-1; J gene: TRBJ2-4; CDR3 protein: CASTIRGGDGKNIQYF; CDR3 DNA: TGCGCCAGCACCATCCGGGGAGGGGACGGCAAAAACATTCAGTACTTC
clone size: .; D gene: TRBD1; V gene: TRBV9; J gene: TRBJ1-4; CDR3 protein: CASSVGGRGDEKLFF; CDR3 DNA: TGTGCCAGCAGCGTAGGGGGCAGGGGGGATGAAAAACTGTTTTTT
clone size: .; D gene: .; V gene: TRBV29-1; J gene: TRBJ2-4; CDR3 protein: CSVESQDNTLKSIQYF; CDR3 DNA: TGCAGCGTTGAAAGCCAGGACAATACCCTCAAGAGCATTCAGTACTTC
clone size: .; D gene: .; V gene: TRBV24-1; J gene: TRBJ2-1; CDR3 protein: CATSDLDIRGHSYNEQFF; CDR3 DNA: TGTGCCACCAGTGATTTGGATATTCGGGGCCATTCCTACAATGAGCAGTTCTTC
clone size: .; D gene: .; V gene: TRBV12-3/TRBV12-4; J gene: TRBJ2-2; CDR3 protein: CASVAGELFF; CDR3 DNA: TGTGCCAGCGTCGCCGGGGAGCTGTTTTTT
clone size: .; D gene: .; V gene: TRBV11-2; J gene: TRBJ2-3; CDR3 protein: CASSPQTVRTDTQYF; CDR3 DNA: TGTGCCAGCAGCCCGCAGACGGTTCGTACAGATACGCAGTATTTT
clone size: .; D gene: TRBD1; V gene: TRBV6-2/TRBV6-3; J gene: TRBJ1-5; CDR3 protein: CASTHRGTDPRNQPQHF; CDR3 DNA: TGTGCCAGCACCCACCGTGGGACAGATCCCCGCAATCAGCCCCAGCATTTT
clone size: .; D gene: .; V gene: TRBV12-3/TRBV12-4; J gene: TRBJ1-2; CDR3 protein: CASSSRPRDFGYTF; CDR3 DNA: TGTGCCAGCAGTTCCCGCCCGCGGGACTTTGGCTACACCTTC
clone size: .; D gene: .; V gene: TRBV5-1; J gene: TRBJ1-1; CDR3 protein: CASSKQGQNTEAFF; CDR3 DNA: TGCGCCAGCAGCAAACAGGGACAGAACACTGAAGCTTTCTTT
clone size: .; D gene: TRBD2; V gene: TRBV11-1; J gene: TRBJ2-2; CDR3 protein: CASSATSGVNTGELFF; CDR3 DNA: TGTGCCAGCAGCGCGACTAGCGGGGTGAACACCGGGGAGCTGTTTTTT
clone size: .; D gene: .; V gene: TRBV4-3; J gene: TRBJ2-1; CDR3 protein: CASSQGLLYGGPYNEQFF; CDR3 DNA: TGCGCCAGCAGCCAAGGACTGCTCTATGGCGGGCCTTACAATGAGCAGTTCTTC
clone size: .; D gene: .; V gene: TRBV9; J gene: TRBJ1-2; CDR3 protein: CASSVGGAYGYTF; CDR3 DNA: TGTGCCAGCAGCGTAGGCGGGGCCTATGGCTACACCTTC
clone size: few; D gene: .; V gene: TRBV12-3/TRBV12-4; J gene: TRBJ2-1; CDR3 protein: CASSLGYEQFF; CDR3 DNA: TGTGCCAGCAGTTTGGGCTACGAGCAGTTCTTC
clone size: .; D gene: TRBD2; V gene: TRBV5-4; J gene: TRBJ2-3; CDR3 protein: CASSSGLATRGPDTQYF; CDR3 DNA: TGTGCCAGCAGCTCGGGACTAGCGACCCGGGGGCCAGATACGCAGTATTTT
clone size: .; D gene: .; V gene: TRBV14; J gene: TRBJ2-4; CDR3 protein: CASSPLGTGTNSYIQYF; CDR3 DNA: TGTGCCAGCAGCCCTCTAGGGACCGGGACCAATTCATACATTCAGTACTTC
clone size: .; D gene: .; V gene: TRBV7-3; J gene: TRBJ2-3; CDR3 protein: CASSAHGTSTDTQYF; CDR3 DNA: TGTGCCAGCAGCGCCCATGGGACTAGCACAGATACGCAGTATTTT
clone size: .; D gene: TRBD2; V gene: TRBV3-1; J gene: TRBJ2-1; CDR3 protein: CASSLPLAGGVNEQFF; CDR3 DNA: TGTGCCAGCAGCCTCCCACTAGCGGGAGGGGTAAATGAGCAGTTCTTC
clone size: once; D gene: .; V gene: TRBV20-1; J gene: TRBJ2-7; CDR3 protein: CSAPKMISSYEQYF; CDR3 DNA: TGCAGTGCCCCGAAGATGATTAGCTCCTACGAGCAGTACTTC
clone size: .; D gene: .; V gene: TRBV13; J gene: TRBJ1-1; CDR3 protein: CASSPTPGGITEAFF; CDR3 DNA: TGTGCCAGCAGCCCTACCCCCGGCGGTATCACTGAAGCTTTCTTT
clone size: .; D gene: TRBD2; V gene: TRBV5-1; J gene: TRBJ2-4; CDR3 protein: CASSLRLAGGPGDKNIQYF; CDR3 DNA: TGCGCCAGCAGCTTGCGGCTAGCGGGGGGGCCGGGGGACAAAAACATTCAGTACTTC
clone size: .; D gene: TRBD2; V gene: TRBV7-2; J gene: TRBJ2-1; CDR3 protein: CASSLAAGASGRAGGEQFF; CDR3 DNA: TGTGCCAGCAGCTTAGCGGCTGGTGCTAGCGGGAGGGCCGGTGGTGAGCAGTTCTTC
clone size: .; D gene: .; V gene: TRBV30; J gene: TRBJ2-7; CDR3 protein: CACSDRPGEQYF; CDR3 DNA: TGTGCCTGCAGCGACAGGCCCGGGGAGCAGTACTTC
clone size: .; D gene: TRBD1; V gene: TRBV7-2; J gene: TRBJ1-2; CDR3 protein: CASSLRARRQGAEGYTF; CDR3 DNA: TGTGCCAGCAGCTTACGGGCTCGTCGTCAGGGGGCGGAGGGCTACACCTTC